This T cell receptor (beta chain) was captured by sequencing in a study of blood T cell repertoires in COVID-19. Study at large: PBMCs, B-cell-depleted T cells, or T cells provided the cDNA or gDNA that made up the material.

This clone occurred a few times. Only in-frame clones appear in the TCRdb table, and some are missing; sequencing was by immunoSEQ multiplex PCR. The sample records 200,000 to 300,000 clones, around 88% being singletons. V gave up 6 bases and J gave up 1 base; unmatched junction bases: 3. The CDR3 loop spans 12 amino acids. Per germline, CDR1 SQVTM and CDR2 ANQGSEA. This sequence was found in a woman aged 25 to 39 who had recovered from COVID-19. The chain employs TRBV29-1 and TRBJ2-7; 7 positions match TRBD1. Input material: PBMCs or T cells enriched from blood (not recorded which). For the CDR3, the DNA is TGCAGCGTGGGACAGTCATCCTACGAGCAGTACTTC. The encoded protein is CSVGQSSYEQYF.